This T cell receptor (beta chain) was observed in a study of T cells after posttransplantation cyclophosphamide. This clone has ten or more counts. The CDR3 has 14 residues. V was clipped by 1 base and J by 2 bases, with 8 bases between them. Germline V CDR1 and CDR2: SGDLS, YYNGEE. Here immunoSEQ multiplex PCR was the method, and the copy in TCRdb shows in-frame clones only, minus some. Sampling found about 25,000 clones, none seen once. Material for sequencing was PBMCs. The source is a man in his forties or fifties in good health, CMV-negative, and a related stem cell transplant donor. This rearrangement joins TRBV9 to TRBJ2-3, with D maybe TRBD1 (5 bases). The CDR3 coding sequence is TGTGCCAGCAGCGTACCACAGGACACAGATACGCAGTATTTT. Amino acid sequence: CASSVPQDTDTQYF.